One sample yielded the 30 T cell receptor beta chains listed below, sequenced in a study of resident and recirculating memory T cells in vitiligo (dated by TCRdb to the late 2010s). Library preparation used the immunoSEQ multiplex PCR assay. TCRdb obtained this table from immuneACCESS and retained in-frame rearrangements with V and J assigned. These tables miss some clones; where compared with another copy, unresolved V genes account for less than half of the shortfall, and the remainder is unexplained. Recorded for this sample are about 76,000 clones; about 91% of them occurred a single time. The ten largest account for roughly 5% of the sample. The sequencing sample was made of blood. Receptor source: a male donor with vitiligo.

This clone was observed a single time. The V and J genes are TRBV29-1 and TRBJ2-1, with a tentative D call TRBD2 (5 bases). CDR3 length equals 13 residues. The germline gives CDR1 SQVTM, CDR2 ANQGSEA. The ends were cut back, 4 bases at V and 10 bases at J, with 17 bases in the middle. DNA for the CDR3: TGCAGCGTTGGACTTAGGCTAGCCCGGGAGCAGTTCTTC. Its translation: CSVGLRLAREQFF.

V is TRBV2 and J is TRBJ2-7; 7 positions agree with TRBD2. The V and J ends lost 0 bases and 6 bases, in that order; junction bases with no gene match: 5. This CDR3 is built from 14 residues. Germline values: CDR1 SNHLY, CDR2 FYNNEI. CDR3 in DNA: TGTGCCAGCAGTGAAGCGGGAGGGGCGGGCGAGCAGTACTTC. This sequence encodes CASSEAGGAGEQYF. The whole variable domain, remainder taken from reference TRBV2 and TRBJ2-7, is EPEVTQTPSHQVTQMGQEVILRCVPISNHLYFYWYRQILGQKVEFLVSFYNNEISEKSEIFDDQFSVERPDGSNFTLKIRSTKLEDSAMYFCASSEAGGAGEQYFGPGTRLTVT.

The chain has TRBV27 and TRBJ2-2, with 8 bases fitting TRBD1. The CDR3 totals 14 residues. Trimming took 2 bases from V and 7 from J; bases not matched to a gene: 3. Germline CDR1 reads MNHEY; CDR2 reads SMNVEV (reference sequence). As DNA, the CDR3 is TGTGCCAGCAGTTTAGCAGGGGGCCACGGGGAGCTGTTTTTT. This translates into CASSLAGGHGELFF.

The rearrangement links TRBV7-3 to TRBJ2-3; possible D gene TRBD1, 5 bases. Germline loops: CDR1 SGHTA, CDR2 FQGTGA. The length of the CDR3 is 15 residues. The V gene lost 6 bases and the J gene lost 1 base, with 14 bases spanning the gap. CDR3 nucleotides: TGTGCCAGCAGTACCTATGGGGCACGCACAGATACGCAGTATTTT. It codes for CASSTYGARTDTQYF.

The chain has TRBV13 and TRBJ2-3; TRBD1 aligns across 7 bases. Germline values: CDR1 PRHDT, CDR2 FYEKMQ (reference sequence). Trimming cost V 1 base and J 0 bases; bases outside gene matches: 1. The CDR3 has 15 amino acids. CDR3 protein: CASSLDRGSTDTQYF. CDR3 sequence (DNA): TGTGCCAGCAGCTTAGACAGGGGAAGCACAGATACGCAGTATTTT. The complete variable domain, with remaining parts taken from reference TRBV13 and TRBJ2-3, reads AAGVIQSPRHLIKEKRETATLKCYPIPRHDTVYWYQQGPGQDPQFLISFYEKMQSDKGSIPDRFSAQQFSDYHSELNMSSLELGDSALYFCASSLDRGSTDTQYFGPGTRLTVL.

V gene TRBV6-4 combines with J gene TRBJ2-1, with D perhaps matching TRBD2 (6 bases). The V gene lost 2 bases and the J gene lost 0 bases, with 8 bases spanning the gap. This CDR3 is built from 15 residues. Germline assignment: CDR1 MRHNA and CDR2 SNTAGT. The CDR3 loop is CASSDKAGSYNEQFF. As DNA, the CDR3 is TGTGCCAGCAGTGACAAAGCGGGCTCCTACAATGAGCAGTTCTTC.

The rearrangement links TRBV21-1 to TRBJ1-5; the tabulated D call, TRBD1, remains unverified against the DNA. TRBV21-1 is a listed pseudogene. This CDR3 has 18 residues. The CDR3 DNA sequence: TGTGCCAGCCCGGGACAGGCAGGGAGGTTCCCCCCCGGGCAGCCCCAGCATTTT. Translated, it gives CASPGQAGRFPPGQPQHF.

V is TRBV5-6 and J is TRBJ2-3; perhaps TRBD2 as D (6 bases). Per the germline V gene, CDR1 is SGHDT and CDR2 is YYEEEE. V was pared by 3 bases and J by 2 bases, with 13 bases between. The CDR3 contains 15 residues. CDR3: CASSWRRGATDTQYF. The CDR3 bases are TGTGCCAGCAGCTGGAGGCGGGGCGCCACAGATACGCAGTATTTT.

The rearrangement uses TRBV28 and TRBJ2-2; TRBD2 is a possible D gene (5 bases). This CDR3 is 17 amino acids long. Germline V lookup: CDR1 MDHEN, CDR2 SYDVKM. Trimming left V 2 bases short and J 0 bases short, with 13 bases between. The CDR3 spells CASSLGETYANTGELFF. Written as DNA, the CDR3 is TGTGCCAGCAGTTTAGGGGAGACCTACGCGAACACCGGGGAGCTGTTTTTT.

The chain combines TRBV7-2 with TRBJ2-7, with D uncertain. The CDR3 has 14 amino acids. V was cut by 4 bases and J by 0 bases, with 10 bases left in between. CDR1 is SGHTA, CDR2 FQGNSA, per germline. The CDR3 loop is CASSYALVSYEQYF. CDR3 DNA: TGTGCCAGCAGCTACGCTCTAGTCTCCTACGAGCAGTACTTC.

The chain is built from TRBV5-6 and TRBJ2-2; 8 bases are a match to TRBD2. CDR1 is SGHDT and CDR2 is YYEEEE in the germline V gene. V was pared by 2 bases and J by 1 base, with 4 bases of the junction left unmatched. The CDR3 spans 16 residues. In nucleotides, the CDR3 is TGTGCCAGCAGCTTCCTACTAGCGGTGAACACCGGGGAGCTGTTTTTT. Amino acid sequence: CASSFLLAVNTGELFF.

The chain combines TRBV9 with TRBJ2-7; 7 bases map to TRBD2. V shed 2 bases, J shed 4 bases, and the junction held 12 bases outside the gene matches. The CDR3 loop spans 16 amino acids. Germline loops: CDR1 SGDLS, CDR2 YYNGEE. CDR3 nucleotide sequence: TGTGCCAGCAGCGTTTCCGGCGGGACTACATTTTACGAGCAGTACTTC. The encoded protein is CASSVSGGTTFYEQYF.

The V gene is TRBV15, the J gene TRBJ1-4; the match to TRBD1 covers 7 bases. The germline gives CDR1 LNHNV, CDR2 YYDKDF (reference sequence). This CDR3 contains 16 residues. V lost 5 bases and J lost 8; bases outside the gene matches: 14. The CDR3 DNA follows: TGTGCCACCAGCGGACCCACAGGGGCGCGTGGGGAAAAACTGTTTTTT. This sequence encodes CATSGPTGARGEKLFF.

V is TRBV27 and J is TRBJ2-4; TRBD2 matches 7 bases. In germline, CDR1 is MNHEY, CDR2 SMNVEV (reference sequence). The CDR3 is 16 amino acids. Unmatched junction bases numbered 9, after V lost 7 bases and J lost 0 bases. The CDR3 DNA follows: TGTGCCAGCACCCTTCGGGGGGACTTAGCCAAAAACATTCAGTACTTC. Protein sequence: CASTLRGDLAKNIQYF.

The gene calls are TRBV5-6 and TRBJ1-3; D gene ambiguous. Germline V lookup: CDR1 SGHDT, CDR2 YYEEEE. The CDR3 has 13 residues. V was trimmed by 0 bases and J by 4 bases, leaving 5 bases between them. CDR3 in DNA: TGTGCCAGCAGCTTGGCCTTGGGAAACACCATATATTTT. Amino acids: CASSLALGNTIYF.

The chain couples TRBV10-2 to TRBJ2-1; the match to TRBD2 covers 11 bases. Germline V lookup: CDR1 WSHSY, CDR2 SAAADI. The CDR3 runs to 17 residues. The V segment lost 2 bases and the J segment 3 bases; nucleotides outside the gene matches: 6. DNA for the CDR3: TGCGCCAGCAGTGAGATACTAGCGGGAGATAACTACAATGAGCAGTTCTTC. Translating it yields CASSEILAGDNYNEQFF.

V and J are TRBV5-1 and TRBJ2-1, with 8 bases aligning to TRBD2. Germline assignment: CDR1 SGHRS and CDR2 YFSETQ. The CDR3 runs 14 residues. Germline trimming cut 4 bases from V and 9 bases from J; bases unmatched to any gene: 9. The CDR3 reads CASSIGTRWAEQFF. Here the CDR3 DNA reads TGCGCCAGCAGCATCGGGACTAGGTGGGCTGAGCAGTTCTTC.

V and J are TRBV28 and TRBJ2-5; 10 bases match TRBD2. J was trimmed by 2 bases and V by 2 bases; bases with no gene match: 5. Germline V gives CDR1 MDHEN, CDR2 SYDVKM. The CDR3 sequence is 16 residues long. CDR3 nucleotides: TGTGCCAGCAGTTTAATGGGACTAGCGTATCAAGAGACCCAGTACTTC. Translation gives CASSLMGLAYQETQYF.

The table lists this clone with a count of one. J is TRBJ2-7 and V is TRBV4-3; 13 positions agree with TRBD2. V shed 4 bases and J 0 bases; nucleotides not matched to a gene: 9. CDR1 is LGHNA and CDR2 is YSLEER in the germline V gene. This CDR3 has 18 amino acids. CDR3 bases: TGCGCCAGCAGCCTTTATAGGGGGACTAGCGGGAACTCCTACGAGCAGTACTTC. Its protein is CASSLYRGTSGNSYEQYF.

This rearrangement joins TRBV7-2 to TRBJ1-3; no reliable D call. Trimming pared 5 bases from V and 1 base from J, leaving 15 bases between. The CDR3 sequence is 16 residues long. Germline V gene sequence: CDR1 SGHTA, CDR2 FQGNSA. The CDR3 DNA reads TGTGCCAGCAGCCCGCAATCCGTGCAGTCTGGAAACACCATATATTTT. Protein: CASSPQSVQSGNTIYF.

The CDR3 spells CASSEVGRGAHEQYF. Here the CDR3 DNA reads TGTGCCAGCAGTGAAGTGGGACGGGGGGCCCACGAGCAGTACTTC. The chain recombines TRBV2 with TRBJ2-7, with D possibly matching TRBD2 (7 bases). This CDR3 is built from 15 residues. Germline assignment: CDR1 SNHLY and CDR2 FYNNEI. V gave up 1 base and J gave up 5 bases, with 15 bases separating them.

This clone was observed a handful of times. The gene calls are TRBV11-3 and TRBJ2-6, with D tentatively TRBD1 (5 bases). Trimming took off 4 bases at V and 5 bases at J, with 15 bases between the two ends. The CDR3 loop spans 16 amino acids. CDR1 is SGHNT and CDR2 is YENEEA in the germline V gene. The CDR3 protein is CASSSTGTLWANVLTF. CDR3 nucleotides: TGTGCCAGCAGCTCAACAGGCACCCTCTGGGCCAACGTCCTGACTTTC.

The rearrangement uses TRBV5-6 and TRBJ1-1; D not resolved. Deletions cut 0 bases from V and 6 bases from J, with 15 bases between. Germline V lookup: CDR1 SGHDT, CDR2 YYEEEE. This CDR3 contains 15 residues. CDR3 residues: CASSLAGSGLAEAFF. The DNA for the CDR3 is TGTGCCAGCAGCTTGGCCGGATCGGGTCTTGCTGAAGCTTTCTTT.

The chain couples TRBV11-1 to TRBJ2-7; D unresolved. Trimming stripped 3 bases from V and 3 bases from J, with 3 bases between. CDR3 size: 11 residues. Germline V lookup: CDR1 SGHAT, CDR2 FQDESV (reference sequence). CDR3 protein: CASSFSYEQYF. As DNA, the CDR3 is TGTGCCAGCAGCTTCAGCTACGAGCAGTACTTC.

V usage is TRBV11-2 and J usage is TRBJ2-7; TRBD2 agrees at 11 bases. The length of the CDR3 is 14 residues. With V trimmed by 0 bases and J by 7 bases, 2 bases remained unmatched. Germline CDR1 and CDR2: SGHAT and FQNNGV. This CDR3 reads CASSLERLAGEQYF. DNA for the CDR3: TGTGCCAGCAGCTTAGAAAGACTAGCGGGAGAGCAGTACTTC.

This chain links TRBV27 with TRBJ2-3, with D possibly being TRBD2 (6 bases). The V gene's germline CDR1 is MNHEY and CDR2 SMNVEV (reference sequence). Trimming stripped 8 bases from V and 0 bases from J, with 9 bases between. The CDR3 is made up of 13 amino acids. CDR3 in amino acids: CASGSGSTDTQYF. The CDR3 DNA is TGTGCCAGCGGGAGCGGGAGCACAGATACGCAGTATTTT.

The rearrangement joins TRBV28 to TRBJ2-7, with D possibly TRBD1 on 6 matching bases. Trimming stripped 3 bases from V and 7 bases from J, with 13 bases between. Germline CDR1 reads MDHEN; CDR2 reads SYDVKM. CDR3 size: 13 residues. CDR3: CASSFRGTGEQYF. The CDR3, as DNA: TGTGCCAGCAGTTTTAGGGGGACGGGGGAGCAGTACTTC.

The V and J genes are TRBV5-1 and TRBJ2-5; D might be TRBD1 (6 bases). CDR3 length: 16 amino acids. CDR1 is SGHRS, CDR2 YFSETQ, per germline. Trimming left V 0 bases short and J 4 bases short, with 16 bases between. DNA of the CDR3: TGCGCCAGCAGCTTGGGAGCGACAGGCTTAGGAGAGACCCAGTACTTC. The encoded protein is CASSLGATGLGETQYF.

The chain carries TRBV6-5 and TRBJ1-1; 9 bases are a match to TRBD1. Germline CDR1 and CDR2: MNHEY and SVGAGI. The CDR3 totals 14 residues. V dropped 4 bases and J dropped 3; count of bases not matched to a gene: 3. CDR3 bases: TGTGCCAGCAGTTTACAGGGGGCTTACACTGAAGCTTTCTTT. Its translation: CASSLQGAYTEAFF.

This clone showed up many times. CDR3 coding DNA: TGTGCCAGCAGTCCAGGGGACAGGCAGAACTATGGCTACACCTTC. It yields the protein CASSPGDRQNYGYTF. This rearrangement joins TRBV28 to TRBJ1-2; 8 bases map to TRBD1. CDR1 and CDR2 (germline): MDHEN, SYDVKM. The CDR3 runs 15 residues. V was pared by 5 bases and J by 2 bases, with 7 bases of the junction left unmatched.